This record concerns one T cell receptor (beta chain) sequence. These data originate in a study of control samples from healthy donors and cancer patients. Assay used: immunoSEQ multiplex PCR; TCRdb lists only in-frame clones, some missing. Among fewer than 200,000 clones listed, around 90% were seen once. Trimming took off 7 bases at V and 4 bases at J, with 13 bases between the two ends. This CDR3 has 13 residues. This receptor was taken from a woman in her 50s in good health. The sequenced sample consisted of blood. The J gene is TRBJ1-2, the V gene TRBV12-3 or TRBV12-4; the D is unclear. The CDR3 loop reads CASTRAGSYGYTF. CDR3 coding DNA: TGTGCCAGCACCAGAGCGGGGTCCTATGGCTACACCTTC.